This section outlines one T cell receptor beta chain sequence together with its context. The sample originates from a study of radiotherapy plus CTLA-4 blockade in lung cancer. TCRdb's table, derived via immunoSEQ multiplex PCR, lists solely in-frame clones and lacks some. Here the sample spans about 68,000 clones, about 80% being singletons. Germline V gene data show CDR1 as GTSNPN and CDR2 as SVGIG (reference sequence). This CDR3 is 12 amino acids long. Trimming shortened V by 0 bases and J by 10 bases, and 10 bases separated the two germline ends. Sequenced material: peripheral blood, taken from a patient treated with radiotherapy plus ipilimumab. V is TRBV30 and J is TRBJ2-1; D is unresolved. The clonotype comes from a human donor with non-small cell lung cancer who had a complete response to radiotherapy plus ipilimumab. The CDR3 protein is CAWSVQGIEQFF. In nucleotides, the CDR3 is TGTGCCTGGAGTGTACAAGGGATAGAGCAGTTCTTC. Drawing the rest from reference TRBV30 and TRBJ2-1, the complete variable domain is SQTIHQWPATLVQPVGSPLSLECTVEGTSNPNLYWYRQAAGRGLQLLFYSVGIGQISSEVPQNLSASRPQDRQFILSSKKLLLSDSGFYLCAWSVQGIEQFFGPGTRLTVL.